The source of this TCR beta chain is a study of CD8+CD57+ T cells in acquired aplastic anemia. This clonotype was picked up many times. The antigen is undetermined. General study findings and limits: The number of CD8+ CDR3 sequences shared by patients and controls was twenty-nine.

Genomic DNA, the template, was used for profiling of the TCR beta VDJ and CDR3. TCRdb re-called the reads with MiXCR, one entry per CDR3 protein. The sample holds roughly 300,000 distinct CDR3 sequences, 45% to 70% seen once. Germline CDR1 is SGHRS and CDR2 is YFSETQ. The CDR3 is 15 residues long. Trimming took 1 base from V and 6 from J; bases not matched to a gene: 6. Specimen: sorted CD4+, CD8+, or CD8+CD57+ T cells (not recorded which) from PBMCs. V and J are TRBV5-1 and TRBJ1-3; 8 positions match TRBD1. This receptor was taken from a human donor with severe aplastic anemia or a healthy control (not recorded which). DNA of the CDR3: TGCGCCAGCAGCTTGTATCAGACAGGGGTAAACACCATATATTTT. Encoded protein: CASSLYQTGVNTIYF.